These 30 T cell receptor beta chains came from one sample sequenced in a study of graft-versus-host responses after intestinal transplantation. These receptors' antigens are unknown. Sequencing used immunoSEQ multiplex PCR; TCRdb keeps in-frame clones, though not all of them. The repertoire holds 81,000 or so clones, with about 93% as singletons. Sequences were derived from unstimulated CD8+ T cells sorted from spleen or lymph node cells, sampled before transplant. The receptors were sampled from a human donor who was the organ donor for an intestinal transplant.

The genes are TRBV4-1 and TRBJ2-6; D might be TRBD1 (5 bases). The CDR3 extends over 19 amino acids. V lost 3 bases and J lost 4, with 22 bases in between. Germline CDR1 is MGHRA and CDR2 is YSYEKL. Here the CDR3 reads CASSQVPLIFGAGANVLTF. DNA for the CDR3: TGCGCCAGCAGCCAGGTACCTCTGATTTTTGGGGCCGGGGCCAACGTCCTGACTTTC.

The J gene is TRBJ2-3, the V gene TRBV11-2; a weak D match, TRBD2 (6 bases). Germline CDR1 SGHAT, CDR2 FQNNGV. CDR3 size: 16 residues. Trimming took 6 bases from V and 0 from J, leaving 16 bases between them. In DNA form, the CDR3 reads TGTGCCAGCAGGTCTTTTAGCGGTCATAGCACAGATACGCAGTATTTT. Its translation: CASRSFSGHSTDTQYF.

The V and J genes are TRBV7-9 and TRBJ2-1; 9 nucleotides line up with TRBD2. V dropped 6 bases and J dropped 10; count of bases not matched to a gene: 19. The length of the CDR3 is 17 residues. Germline V CDR1 and CDR2: SEHNR, FQNEAQ (reference sequence). The CDR3 here is CASRNTGTSSWRGEQFF. The DNA of the CDR3 is TGTGCCAGCAGAAATACCGGGACTAGCTCCTGGAGGGGGGAGCAGTTCTTC.

CDR3 protein: CASSHSAGQETQYF. In nucleotides, the CDR3 is TGTGCCAGCTCACATTCAGCGGGGCAAGAGACCCAGTACTTC. The V gene is TRBV28, the J gene TRBJ2-5, with 7 bases fitting TRBD2. Losses at the gene ends were 8 bases for V and 2 bases for J; bases not matched to a gene: 8. Germline values: CDR1 MDHEN, CDR2 SYDVKM. The CDR3 loop spans 14 amino acids.

This chain connects TRBV29-1 to TRBJ2-1; perhaps TRBD2 as D (5 bases). The germline V gene has CDR1 SQVTM and CDR2 ANQGSEA. The CDR3 runs 14 residues. V lost 6 bases to trimming and J lost 2 bases, with 14 bases between them. CDR3 nucleotides: TGCAGCGTCACTGGGGATAGCGCCTACAATGAGCAGTTCTTC. Residues: CSVTGDSAYNEQFF.

The chain is built from TRBV4-1 and TRBJ2-7; possible D gene TRBD2, 5 bases. This CDR3 is 17 amino acids long. CDR1 is MGHRA, CDR2 YSYEKL, per germline. The V end lost 1 base, the J end lost 5 bases, and 21 bases lay between the germline ends. The CDR3: CASSQGLLREKRHEQYF. DNA of the CDR3: TGCGCCAGCAGCCAAGGGCTTTTACGGGAAAAACGGCACGAGCAGTACTTC.

The V and J genes are TRBV12-5 and TRBJ1-1, with a possible D match to TRBD1 (5 bases). CDR3 length: 15 amino acids. From germline, CDR1 is LGHNT and CDR2 FRNRAP. Trimming left V 0 bases short and J 5 bases short, with 13 bases between. The CDR3 spells CASGLVKQEGTEAFF. For the CDR3, the DNA is TGTGCTAGTGGTTTGGTAAAACAGGAGGGTACTGAAGCTTTCTTT.

The chain uses TRBV9 and TRBJ1-3, with D perhaps TRBD1 (5 bases). Germline V gene sequence: CDR1 SGDLS, CDR2 YYNGEE. V dropped 6 bases and J dropped 0 bases, with 13 bases sitting between them. The CDR3 has 15 amino acids. The CDR3 sequence is CASTPTDFSGNTIYF. Written as DNA, the CDR3 is TGTGCCAGCACCCCGACAGACTTCTCTGGAAACACCATATATTTT.

The chain carries TRBV6-4 and TRBJ2-7, with a tentative D call TRBD1 (6 bases). The V gene lost 10 bases and the J gene lost 2 bases, with 27 bases spanning the gap. From germline, CDR1 is MRHNA and CDR2 SNTAGT. CDR3 length: 17 residues. CDR3: CATLRTDRRPTTYEQYF. DNA for the CDR3: TGTGCCACCCTCAGGACAGACAGGCGACCTACCACCTACGAGCAGTACTTC.

A single count supports this clone. The chain combines TRBV11-3 with TRBJ2-1; 7 bases agree with TRBD1. This CDR3 has 15 residues. Germline loops: CDR1 SGHNT, CDR2 YENEEA. Trimming at V came to 4 bases and at J to 5 bases, leaving 8 bases not matched to a gene. The DNA of the CDR3 is TGTGCCAGCAGCTCGGGGACAGCAATAAACAATGAGCAGTTCTTC. This gives the protein CASSSGTAINNEQFF.

This chain connects TRBV27 to TRBJ2-7, with a weak D call TRBD1 (5 bases). V was cut by 2 bases and J by 4 bases, with 12 bases left in between. Looked up from germline, CDR1 is MNHEY and CDR2 is SMNVEV (reference sequence). CDR3 length equals 14 residues. CDR3: CASSLARVGYEQYF. In DNA, the CDR3 is TGTGCCAGCAGTTTAGCCAGGGTAGGGTACGAGCAGTACTTC.

The CDR3 loop is CASTYGNSTYEQYF. The CDR3 nucleotides read TGTGCCAGTACGTACGGGAACTCTACCTACGAGCAGTACTTC. The V call is TRBV19, the J call TRBJ2-7; tentatively, D is TRBD2 (5 bases). CDR1 and CDR2 (germline): LNHDA, SQIVND (reference sequence). CDR3 length: 14 amino acids. The V end was cut by 7 bases, the J end by 2 bases, with 15 bases between.

The chain joins TRBV11-2 to TRBJ2-3; tentative D call: TRBD2 (6 bases). Trimming pared 6 bases from V and 2 bases from J, leaving 18 bases between. The CDR3 is 16 residues long. Germline-derived CDR1 and CDR2 are SGHAT and FQNNGV. The CDR3: CASRQPTGLLTDTQYF. CDR3 nucleotide sequence: TGTGCCAGCAGGCAGCCCACGGGACTCCTCACAGATACGCAGTATTTT.

The CDR3 sequence is CASSDLAGGNTDTQYF. In DNA, the CDR3 is TGTGCCAGCAGCGACTTAGCGGGGGGGAACACAGATACGCAGTATTTT. This rearrangement joins TRBV9 to TRBJ2-3, with 11 bases fitting TRBD2. The germline V gene has CDR1 SGDLS and CDR2 YYNGEE. The CDR3 extends over 16 amino acids. The V and J ends lost 3 bases and 2 bases, in that order; junction bases with no gene match: 5. Complete variable domain (other parts from reference TRBV9 and TRBJ2-3): DSGVTQTPKHLITATGQRVTLRCSPRSGDLSVYWYQQSLDQGLQFLIQYYNGEERAKGNILERFSAQQFPDLHSELNLSSLELGDSALYFCASSDLAGGNTDTQYFGPGTRLTVL.

V and J are TRBV6-5 and TRBJ2-7, with 7 bases aligning to TRBD2. Germline CDR1 is MNHEY and CDR2 is SVGAGI. The CDR3 has 14 residues. V trimming: 4 bases; J trimming: 2 bases; junction bases outside the gene matches: 5. CDR3 region: CASSWGGGAYEQYF. Here the CDR3 DNA reads TGTGCCAGCAGTTGGGGTGGGGGGGCCTACGAGCAGTACTTC.

This chain connects TRBV5-1 to TRBJ2-1, with D possibly being TRBD2 (5 bases). The CDR3 is 15 amino acids. The germline gives CDR1 SGHRS, CDR2 YFSETQ. V was cut by 0 bases and J by 7 bases, with 14 bases left in between. CDR3 region: CASSLETPRRNEQFF. DNA of the CDR3: TGCGCCAGCAGCTTGGAGACCCCCAGGAGGAATGAGCAGTTCTTC. Full variable domain (remainder filled in from reference TRBV5-1 and TRBJ2-1): KAGVTQTPRYLIKTRGQQVTLSCSPISGHRSVSWYQQTPGQGLQFLFEYFSETQRNKGNFPGRFSGRQFSNSRSEMNVSTLELGDSALYLCASSLETPRRNEQFFGPGTRLTVL.

The V gene is TRBV6-5, the J gene TRBJ2-7, with a tentative D call TRBD2 (5 bases). The V end was cut by 3 bases, the J end by 3 bases, with 9 bases between. The length of the CDR3 is 13 residues. Per the germline V gene, CDR1 is MNHEY and CDR2 is SVGAGI. The chain's CDR3 is CASSYREYYEQYF. The CDR3 DNA reads TGTGCCAGCAGTTATCGGGAATACTACGAGCAGTACTTC.

The rearrangement links TRBV5-1 to TRBJ2-7; D not certain. The CDR3 has 14 amino acids. The V gene's germline CDR1 is SGHRS and CDR2 YFSETQ. Trimming pared 4 bases from V and 0 bases from J, leaving 11 bases between. The CDR3 here is CASSPESPSYEQYF. The CDR3 DNA follows: TGCGCCAGCAGCCCCGAGTCGCCCTCCTACGAGCAGTACTTC.

This chain joins TRBV27 and TRBJ2-2, with D possibly matching TRBD2 (7 bases). Germline assignment: CDR1 MNHEY and CDR2 SMNVEV (reference sequence). The V end lost 6 bases, the J end lost 9 bases, and 17 bases lay between the germline ends. This CDR3 spans 14 amino acids. The CDR3 loop is CASSLTGGPRELFF. The CDR3, as DNA: TGTGCCAGCAGCTTAACCGGGGGGCCCCGGGAGCTGTTTTTT.

The chain recombines TRBV13 with TRBJ2-1, with D possibly TRBD2 on 6 matching bases. Germline values: CDR1 PRHDT, CDR2 FYEKMQ (reference sequence). The CDR3 has 12 amino acids. The V gene lost 8 bases and the J gene lost 10 bases, with 15 bases spanning the gap. The CDR3 bases are TGTGCCAGCCGCGGGGCCCCCGGGGAGCAGTTCTTC. Its protein product is CASRGAPGEQFF.

This clone was observed a few times. V is TRBV6-5 and J is TRBJ2-1; weak D call: TRBD2 (7 bases). Germline-derived CDR1 and CDR2 are MNHEY and SVGAGI. This CDR3 has 15 amino acids. V was shortened by 8 bases and J by 7 bases, with 21 bases between the two germline ends. The CDR3 loop is CASVGDAGAVNEQFF. The CDR3 nucleotides are TGTGCCAGCGTCGGAGATGCGGGGGCCGTGAATGAGCAGTTCTTC.

The chain links TRBV5-1 to TRBJ2-1; TRBD2 matches 8 bases. The CDR3 has 16 amino acids. V lost 0 bases and J lost 5; bases outside the gene matches: 7. Germline CDR1 is SGHRS and CDR2 is YFSETQ. Here the CDR3 reads CASSLAERGRDNEQFF. The CDR3 nucleotides read TGCGCCAGCAGCTTGGCGGAGCGGGGGAGAGACAATGAGCAGTTCTTC.

This chain joins TRBV27 and TRBJ2-7; TRBD1 matches at 9 bases. The CDR3 length is 13 residues. Germline V gives CDR1 MNHEY, CDR2 SMNVEV (reference sequence). V gave up 6 bases and J gave up 3 bases; unmatched junction bases: 3. This CDR3 is CASSGQGNYEQYF. CDR3 in DNA: TGTGCCAGCAGCGGACAGGGGAACTACGAGCAGTACTTC.

This rearrangement joins TRBV4-3 to TRBJ2-7; TRBD2 agrees at 12 bases. V trimming: 1 base; J trimming: 5 bases; junction bases outside the gene matches: 6. From germline, CDR1 is LGHNA and CDR2 YSLEER. The CDR3 runs to 16 residues. The CDR3 sequence is CASSQARTSGDHEQYF. CDR3 DNA: TGCGCCAGCAGCCAAGCCCGGACTAGCGGGGACCACGAGCAGTACTTC.

The chain couples TRBV5-1 to TRBJ2-7, with D possibly being TRBD1 (6 bases). The germline V and J ends were trimmed by 2 bases and 0 bases, with 9 bases remaining between them. From germline, CDR1 is SGHRS and CDR2 YFSETQ. There are 14 residues in the CDR3. CDR3 sequence reads: CASSLQGSSYEQYF. The CDR3 DNA reads as TGCGCCAGCAGCTTACAGGGAAGCTCCTACGAGCAGTACTTC.

V and J are TRBV7-2 and TRBJ1-5; TRBD1 is a possible D gene (5 bases). Germline-derived CDR1 and CDR2 are SGHTA and FQGNSA. The V end was cut by 5 bases, the J end by 0 bases, with 11 bases between. This CDR3 has 15 amino acids. In DNA form, the CDR3 reads TGTGCCAGCAGCCGTCGACAGATTAGCAATCAGCCCCAGCATTTT. The encoded protein is CASSRRQISNQPQHF. Looking up the rest from reference TRBV7-2 and TRBJ1-5 gives the full variable domain: GAGVSQSPSNKVTEKGKDVELRCDPISGHTALYWYRQSLGQGLEFLIYFQGNSAPDKSGLPSDRFSAERTGGSVSTLTIQRTQQEDSAVYLCASSRRQISNQPQHFGDGTRLSIL.

The chain has TRBV4-1 and TRBJ1-2; D remains ambiguous. V dropped 4 bases and J dropped 4 bases, with 13 bases sitting between them. Germline V gene sequence: CDR1 MGHRA, CDR2 YSYEKL. This CDR3 is built from 14 residues. This CDR3 reads CASSPTIRGYGYTF. DNA of the CDR3: TGCGCCAGCAGCCCGACTATACGGGGCTATGGCTACACCTTC.

The chain couples TRBV21-1 to TRBJ2-7; TRBD2 was called by the table and not checked on the DNA. TRBV21-1 counts as a pseudogene. This CDR3 comprises 16 residues. The CDR3: CASAPSPGLASYEQYF. The CDR3 DNA reads TGTGCCAGCGCCCCAAGTCCGGGGTTGGCCTCCTACGAGCAGTACTTC.

This chain links TRBV2 with TRBJ1-2; 7 bases fit TRBD1. V was clipped by 3 bases and J by 10 bases; unmatched bases: 11. The CDR3 extends over 14 amino acids. Germline V gene sequence: CDR1 SNHLY, CDR2 FYNNEI. CDR3: CASSEMFSQGDYTF. CDR3 nucleotides: TGTGCCAGCAGTGAGATGTTTTCCCAGGGGGACTACACCTTC.

The chain couples TRBV5-6 to TRBJ2-1; no reliable D call. The germline V gene has CDR1 SGHDT and CDR2 YYEEEE. The CDR3 extends over 15 amino acids. Trimming left V 1 base short and J 0 bases short, with 8 bases between. CDR3 DNA: TGTGCCAGCAGCTTGACATCCCACTCCTACAATGAGCAGTTCTTC. This encodes CASSLTSHSYNEQFF.